The clone carrying this TCR beta chain is classed as large (0.1 to 1%). The sample belongs to a study of human CD4 T cells and Enterobacteriaceae. Per germline, CDR1 SGHAT and CDR2 FQNNGV. With 5 bases clipped from V and 1 base from J, the junction kept 7 bases outside the gene matches. The CDR3 covers 15 residues. Measured with immunoSEQ multiplex PCR; TCRdb has only the in-frame clones, and not every one. The sample includes roughly 140 clones, around 40% seen only once; the top ten take 40%. FACS sorting after about 6-7 days collected CFSE-low CD25+ ICOS+ proliferating activated T cells. At a 2:1 ratio, CFSE-labeled memory CD4+ T cells were cultured with irradiated autologous monocytes pulsed with antigen. Sorting took every CD4+ cell except CD45RA+CCR7+CD95- naive cells, reaching over 95% purity.

Material: bacteria-reactive CD4+ T cells grown in culture. Subset in this sample: CFSE-low proliferating memory CD4 T cells sorted after in vitro stimulation with a heat-inactivated bacterium or M. tuberculosis lysate. V usage is TRBV11-2 and J usage is TRBJ2-5, with 7 bases identical to TRBD2. The receptor's source is a human donor in good health. The CDR3 DNA sequence: TGTGCCAGCAGCATCGGGACTACCCGCCAAGAGACCCAGTACTTC. This sequence encodes CASSIGTTRQETQYF.